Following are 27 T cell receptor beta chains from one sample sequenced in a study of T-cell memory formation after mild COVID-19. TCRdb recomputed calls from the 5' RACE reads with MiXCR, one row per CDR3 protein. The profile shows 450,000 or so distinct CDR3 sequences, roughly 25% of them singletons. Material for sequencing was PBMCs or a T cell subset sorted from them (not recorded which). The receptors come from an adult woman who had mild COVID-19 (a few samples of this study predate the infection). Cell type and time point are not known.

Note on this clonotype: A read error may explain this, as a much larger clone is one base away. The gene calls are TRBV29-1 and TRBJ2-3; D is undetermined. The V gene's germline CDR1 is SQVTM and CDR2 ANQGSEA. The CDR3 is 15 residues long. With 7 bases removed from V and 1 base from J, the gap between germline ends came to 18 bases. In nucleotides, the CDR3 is TGCAGCGCCGACCCAACGGCAGGCTGCACAGATACGCAGTATTTT. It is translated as CSADPTAGCTDTQYF.

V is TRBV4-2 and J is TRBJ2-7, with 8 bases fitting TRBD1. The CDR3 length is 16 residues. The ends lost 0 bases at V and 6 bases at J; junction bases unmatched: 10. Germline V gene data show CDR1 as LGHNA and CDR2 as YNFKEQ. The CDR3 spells CASSQESLGQAREQYF. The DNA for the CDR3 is TGTGCCAGCAGCCAAGAGAGCCTGGGACAGGCTCGCGAGCAGTACTTC.

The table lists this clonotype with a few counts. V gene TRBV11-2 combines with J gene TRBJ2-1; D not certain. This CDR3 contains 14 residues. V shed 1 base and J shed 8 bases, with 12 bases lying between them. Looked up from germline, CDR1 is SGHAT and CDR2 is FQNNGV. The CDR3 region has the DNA TGTGCCAGCAGCTTAGTATGGAGAAGGGATGAGCAGTTCTTC. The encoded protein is CASSLVWRRDEQFF.

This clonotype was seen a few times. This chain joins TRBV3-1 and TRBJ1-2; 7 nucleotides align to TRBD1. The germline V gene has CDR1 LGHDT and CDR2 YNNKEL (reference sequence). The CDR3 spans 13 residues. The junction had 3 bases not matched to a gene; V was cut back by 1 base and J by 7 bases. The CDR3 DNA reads TGTGCCAGCAGCCAAGCAACAGGGGCTGGCTACACCTTC. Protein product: CASSQATGAGYTF.

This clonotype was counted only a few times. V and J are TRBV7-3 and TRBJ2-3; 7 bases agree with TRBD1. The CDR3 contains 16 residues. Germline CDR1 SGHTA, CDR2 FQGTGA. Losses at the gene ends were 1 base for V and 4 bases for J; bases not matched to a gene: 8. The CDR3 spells CASSLRETGNADTQYF. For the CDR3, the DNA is TGTGCCAGCAGCTTAAGGGAGACAGGGAACGCAGATACGCAGTATTTT.

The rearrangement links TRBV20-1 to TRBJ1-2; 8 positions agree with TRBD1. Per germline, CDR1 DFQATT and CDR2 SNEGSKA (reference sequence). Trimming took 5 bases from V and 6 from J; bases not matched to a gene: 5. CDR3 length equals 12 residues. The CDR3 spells CSAPTGGDGYTF. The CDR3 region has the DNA TGCAGTGCTCCTACAGGGGGAGATGGCTACACCTTC.

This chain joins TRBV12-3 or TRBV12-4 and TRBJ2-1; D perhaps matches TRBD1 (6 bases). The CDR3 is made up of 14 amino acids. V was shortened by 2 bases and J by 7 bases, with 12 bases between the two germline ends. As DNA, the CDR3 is TGTGCCAGCAGTTTAACACCGACAGGTAATGAGCAGTTCTTC. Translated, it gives CASSLTPTGNEQFF.

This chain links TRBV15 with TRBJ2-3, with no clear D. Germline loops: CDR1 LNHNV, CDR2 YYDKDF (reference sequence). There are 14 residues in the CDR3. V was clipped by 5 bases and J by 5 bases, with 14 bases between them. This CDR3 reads CATSGRASGDTQYF. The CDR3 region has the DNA TGTGCCACCAGCGGCCGCGCCTCGGGAGATACGCAGTATTTT.

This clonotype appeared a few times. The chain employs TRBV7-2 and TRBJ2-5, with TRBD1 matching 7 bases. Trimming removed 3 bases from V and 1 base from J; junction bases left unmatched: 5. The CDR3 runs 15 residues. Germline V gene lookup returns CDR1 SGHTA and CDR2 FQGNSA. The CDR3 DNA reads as TGTGCCAGCAGCTTGGGACAGACTTCCCAAGAGACCCAGTACTTC. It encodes CASSLGQTSQETQYF. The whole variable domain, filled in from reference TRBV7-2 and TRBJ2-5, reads GAGVSQSPSNKVTEKGKDVELRCDPISGHTALYWYRQSLGQGLEFLIYFQGNSAPDKSGLPSDRFSAERTGGSVSTLTIQRTQQEDSAVYLCASSLGQTSQETQYFGPGTRLLVL.

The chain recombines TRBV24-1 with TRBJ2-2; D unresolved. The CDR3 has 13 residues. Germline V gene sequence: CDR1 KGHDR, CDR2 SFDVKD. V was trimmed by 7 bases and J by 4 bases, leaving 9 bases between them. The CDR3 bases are TGTGCCACCAGGTTAGATGGCACCGGGGAGCTGTTTTTT. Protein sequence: CATRLDGTGELFF.

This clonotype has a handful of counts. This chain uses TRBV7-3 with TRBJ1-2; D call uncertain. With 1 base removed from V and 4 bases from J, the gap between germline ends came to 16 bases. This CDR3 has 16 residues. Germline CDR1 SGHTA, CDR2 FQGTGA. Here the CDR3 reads CASSLRAGGYLYGYTF. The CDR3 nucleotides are TGTGCCAGCAGCTTAAGGGCAGGCGGCTATCTCTATGGCTACACCTTC. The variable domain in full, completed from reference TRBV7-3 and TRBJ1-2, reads GAGVSQTPSNKVTEKGKYVELRCDPISGHTALYWYRQSLGQGPEFLIYFQGTGAADDSGLPNDRFFAVRPEGSVSTLKIQRTERGDSAVYLCASSLRAGGYLYGYTFGSGTRLTVV.

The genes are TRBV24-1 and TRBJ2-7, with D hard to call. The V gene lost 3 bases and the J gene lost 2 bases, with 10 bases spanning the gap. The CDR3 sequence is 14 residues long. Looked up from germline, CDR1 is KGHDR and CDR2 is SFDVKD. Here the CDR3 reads CATSDPGRAYEQYF. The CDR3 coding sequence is TGTGCCACCAGTGATCCCGGACGGGCCTACGAGCAGTACTTC.

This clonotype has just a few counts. The CDR3 DNA follows: TGTGCCAGCGTCACCCCCGGGACAGGGGGGCCAGGGGATACGCAGTATTTT. It yields the protein CASVTPGTGGPGDTQYF. The rearrangement joins TRBV6-1 to TRBJ2-3; 11 bases line up with TRBD1. V was clipped by 8 bases and J by 6 bases; unmatched bases: 16. This CDR3 comprises 17 residues. Germline loops: CDR1 MNHNS, CDR2 SASEGT.

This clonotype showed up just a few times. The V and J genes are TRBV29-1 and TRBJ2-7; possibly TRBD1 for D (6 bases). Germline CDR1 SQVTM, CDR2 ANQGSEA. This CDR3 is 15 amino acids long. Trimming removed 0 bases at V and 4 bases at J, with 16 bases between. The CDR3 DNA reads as TGCAGCGTTGAAGATCCCCGAAAGGGGGTTTACGAGCAGTACTTC. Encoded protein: CSVEDPRKGVYEQYF.

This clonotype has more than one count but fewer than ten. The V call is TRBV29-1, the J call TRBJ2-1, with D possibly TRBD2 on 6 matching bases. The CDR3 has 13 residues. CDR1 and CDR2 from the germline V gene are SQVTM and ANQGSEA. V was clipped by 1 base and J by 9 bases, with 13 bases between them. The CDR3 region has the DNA TGCAGCGTTGAAGGGAGGGCCTGGGGTGAGCAGTTCTTC. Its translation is CSVEGRAWGEQFF.

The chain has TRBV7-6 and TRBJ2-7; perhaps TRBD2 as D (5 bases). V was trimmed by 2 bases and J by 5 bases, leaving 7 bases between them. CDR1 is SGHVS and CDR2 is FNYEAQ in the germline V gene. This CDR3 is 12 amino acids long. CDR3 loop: CASSLTGNEQYF. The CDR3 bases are TGTGCCAGCAGCTTAACGGGGAACGAGCAGTACTTC.

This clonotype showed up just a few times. CDR3 sequence: CSASWLAAYNEQFF. The CDR3 DNA reads TGCAGTGCTAGTTGGCTAGCGGCATACAATGAGCAGTTCTTC. This chain joins TRBV20-1 and TRBJ2-1, with TRBD2 identical over 7 bases. V dropped 3 bases and J dropped 4; count of bases not matched to a gene: 6. Germline CDR1 DFQATT, CDR2 SNEGSKA (reference sequence). The CDR3 is made up of 14 amino acids.

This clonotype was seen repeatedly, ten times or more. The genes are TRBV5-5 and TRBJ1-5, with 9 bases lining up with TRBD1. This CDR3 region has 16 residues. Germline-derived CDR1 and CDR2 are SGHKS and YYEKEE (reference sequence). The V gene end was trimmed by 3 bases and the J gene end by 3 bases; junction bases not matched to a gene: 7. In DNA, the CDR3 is TGTGCCAGCAGCTCCGTGAGGACAGGGGCCAATCAGCCCCAGCATTTT. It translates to CASSSVRTGANQPQHF.

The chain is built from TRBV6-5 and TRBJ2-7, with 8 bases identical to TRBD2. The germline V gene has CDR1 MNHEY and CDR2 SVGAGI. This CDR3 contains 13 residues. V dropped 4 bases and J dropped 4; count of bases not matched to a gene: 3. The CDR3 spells CASSLSSGYEQYF. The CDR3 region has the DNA TGTGCCAGCAGTTTGTCTAGCGGGTACGAGCAGTACTTC.

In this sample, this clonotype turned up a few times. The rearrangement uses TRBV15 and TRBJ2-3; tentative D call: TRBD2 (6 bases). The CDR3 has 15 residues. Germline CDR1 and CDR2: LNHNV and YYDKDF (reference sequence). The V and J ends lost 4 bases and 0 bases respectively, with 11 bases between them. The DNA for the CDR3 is TGTGCCACCAGCACGACTAGATCCAGCACAGATACGCAGTATTTT. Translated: CATSTTRSSTDTQYF.

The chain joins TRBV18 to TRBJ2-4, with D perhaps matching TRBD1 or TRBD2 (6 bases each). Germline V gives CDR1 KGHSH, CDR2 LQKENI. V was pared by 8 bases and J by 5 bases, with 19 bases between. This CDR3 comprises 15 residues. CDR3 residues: CASGRQAGSENIQYF. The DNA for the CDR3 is TGTGCCAGCGGTCGACAGGCGGGGTCTGAAAACATTCAGTACTTC.

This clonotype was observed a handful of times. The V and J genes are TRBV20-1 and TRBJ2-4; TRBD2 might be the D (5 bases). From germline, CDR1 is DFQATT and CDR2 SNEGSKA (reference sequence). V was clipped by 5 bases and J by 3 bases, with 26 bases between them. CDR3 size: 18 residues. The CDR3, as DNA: TGCAGTGCTGCCTCCGGGGTGACGGAGATAGTGGTCAAAAACATTCAGTACTTC. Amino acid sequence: CSAASGVTEIVVKNIQYF.

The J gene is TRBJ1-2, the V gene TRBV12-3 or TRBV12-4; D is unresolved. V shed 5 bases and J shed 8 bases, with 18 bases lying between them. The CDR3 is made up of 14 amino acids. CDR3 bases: TGTGCCAGCAGTCTCACACCCGGACCTGGCGGCTACACCTTC. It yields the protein CASSLTPGPGGYTF.

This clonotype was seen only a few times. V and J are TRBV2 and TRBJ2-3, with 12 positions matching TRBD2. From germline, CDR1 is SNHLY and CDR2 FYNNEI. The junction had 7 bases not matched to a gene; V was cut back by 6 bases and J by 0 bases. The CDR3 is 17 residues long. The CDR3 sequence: CASSPMTSGGSTDTQYF. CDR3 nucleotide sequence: TGTGCCAGCAGCCCGATGACTAGCGGGGGAAGCACAGATACGCAGTATTTT.

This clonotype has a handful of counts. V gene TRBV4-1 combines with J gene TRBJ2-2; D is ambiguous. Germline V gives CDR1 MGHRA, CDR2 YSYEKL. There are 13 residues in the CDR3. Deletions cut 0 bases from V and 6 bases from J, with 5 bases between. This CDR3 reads CASSQDPAGELFF. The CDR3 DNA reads TGCGCCAGCAGCCAAGATCCAGCCGGGGAGCTGTTTTTT.

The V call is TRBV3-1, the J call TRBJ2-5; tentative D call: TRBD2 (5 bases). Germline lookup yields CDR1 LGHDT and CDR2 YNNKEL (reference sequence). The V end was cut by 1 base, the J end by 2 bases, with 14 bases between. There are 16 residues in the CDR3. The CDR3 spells CASSQGRSNSQETQYF. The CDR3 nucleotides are TGTGCCAGCAGCCAAGGGAGGAGCAATTCTCAAGAGACCCAGTACTTC.

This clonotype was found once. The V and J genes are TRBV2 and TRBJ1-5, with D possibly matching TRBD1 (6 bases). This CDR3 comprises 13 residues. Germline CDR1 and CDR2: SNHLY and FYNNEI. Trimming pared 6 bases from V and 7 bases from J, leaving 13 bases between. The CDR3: CASSDEDSQPQHF. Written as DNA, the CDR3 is TGTGCCAGCAGCGACGAGGACAGCCAGCCCCAGCATTTT. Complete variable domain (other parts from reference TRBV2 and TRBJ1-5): EPEVTQTPSHQVTQMGQEVILRCVPISNHLYFYWYRQILGQKVEFLVSFYNNEISEKSEIFDDQFSVERPDGSNFTLKIRSTKLEDSAMYFCASSDEDSQPQHFGDGTRLSIL.